The 31 T cell receptor beta chains below were found in one sample sequenced in a study of prognosis after radiotherapy for stage I lung cancer (dated by TCRdb to the early 2020s). The instrument was an Illumina HiSeq 3000. The TCR beta CDR3 region was amplified from genomic DNA by two rounds of multiplex PCR. The first PCR round used primers specific to each TRBV and TRBJ gene, and the primer sequences were filed in Chinese patent CN105087789A. The raw public data were reprocessed by TCRdb itself: fastp quality trimming at Q25, MiXCR clonotype calling, in-frame beta chains only. Duplicate CDR3 protein sequences are folded into a single record with the most common DNA and genes. Within this sample are around 30,000 distinct CDR3 sequences, with around 29% of them counted one time only. Jointly, the top ten make up over 10% of the sample. Sequences were derived from PBMCs, sampled before or after stereotactic body radiation therapy (not recorded which). Receptors originate from a donor over 45 with non-small cell lung cancer.

In its sample, this clonotype was seen many times. The junction departs from germline at one end; a sequencing error may be responsible. V usage is TRBV14 and J usage is TRBJ1-1, with D perhaps TRBD1 (5 bases). Germline V gene lookup returns CDR1 SGHDN and CDR2 FVKESK. CDR3 size: 13 residues. CDR3 sequence: CASRQAAGVGAFF. CDR3 bases: TGTGCCAGCAGGCAAGCAGCGGGGGTGGGAGCTTTCTTT.

This sequence joins TRBV6-2 or TRBV6-3 and TRBJ2-3, with D perhaps matching TRBD1 or TRBD2 (5 bases each). With 7 bases removed from V and 0 bases from J, the gap between germline ends came to 20 bases. This CDR3 comprises 17 residues. Germline CDR1 reads MNHEY; CDR2 reads SVGEGT. As DNA, the CDR3 is TGTGCCAGCACTCGGGGCGTTTCCACCCGAAGCACAGATACGCAGTATTTT. Its translation: CASTRGVSTRSTDTQYF.

Comments on this clonotype: A far larger clone is off by one base, so a read error is likely. The chain employs TRBV6-4 and TRBJ2-7; perhaps TRBD2 as D (6 bases). With 8 bases removed from V and 5 bases from J, the gap between germline ends came to 16 bases. The CDR3 contains 13 residues. The germline V gene has CDR1 MRHNA and CDR2 SNTAGT. Written as DNA, the CDR3 is TGTGCCAGCGGGGGACTGATTAGGAACGAGCAGTACTTC. Protein sequence: CASGGLIRNEQYF.

This clonotype rates as medium-sized (0.01 to 0.1%). CDR3 in DNA: TGCAGTGCTAGAGGGCAGGGGACCAACGAGCAGTACTTC. Amino acid sequence: CSARGQGTNEQYF. The chain links TRBV20-1 to TRBJ2-7, with D perhaps matching TRBD1 (6 bases). V was shortened by 1 base and J by 5 bases, with 12 bases between the two germline ends. The CDR3 has 13 amino acids. Germline V CDR1 and CDR2: DFQATT, SNEGSKA (reference sequence).

This clonotype was picked up one time. An end of the junction does not agree with germline; a read error may underlie this. The chain uses TRBV6-2 or TRBV6-3 and TRBJ1-6; TRBD1 might be the D (6 bases). The CDR3 has 15 amino acids. Germline CDR1 and CDR2: MNHEY and SVGEGT. CDR3 nucleotide sequence: TGTGCCAGCAGCACCACTCGGGGACAAAATTCACCCATCCACTTT. This encodes CASSTTRGQNSPIHF.

With respect to this clonotype: One end of the junction varies from germline; a read error may be responsible. This rearrangement joins TRBV7-9 to TRBJ2-1; tentatively, D is TRBD1 (6 bases). CDR3 length: 17 residues. Germline CDR1 and CDR2: SEHNR and FQNEAQ (reference sequence). The CDR3 loop reads CSSSPNRGRTAYNEQFF. The CDR3 DNA is TGTTCCAGCAGCCCAAATCGGGGCAGGACAGCCTACAATGAGCAGTTCTTC.

Concerning this clonotype itself: Just one base apart from a much larger clone, this may be a read error. The chain has TRBV28 and TRBJ2-1, with TRBD2 identical over 12 bases. Germline CDR1 and CDR2: MDHEN and SYDVKM. V lost 5 bases to trimming and J lost 4 bases; unmatched junction nucleotides: 6. This CDR3 has 16 amino acids. The CDR3 sequence: CASSQLAGGLYNEQFF. The CDR3 DNA follows: TGTGCCAGCAGTCAACTAGCGGGGGGCCTGTACAATGAGCAGTTCTTC.

The chain couples TRBV28 to TRBJ2-7, with 8 positions matching TRBD1. The CDR3 runs to 14 residues. J was trimmed by 4 bases and V by 7 bases; bases with no gene match: 9. Per germline, CDR1 MDHEN and CDR2 SYDVKM. DNA of the CDR3: TGTGCCAGCATTCGTCAGGGGGCGAAATACGAGCAGTACTTC. It is translated as CASIRQGAKYEQYF.

Ten or more counts support this clonotype. The rearrangement joins TRBV11-3 to TRBJ2-7; possibly TRBD2 for D (6 bases). V shed 5 bases and J shed 1 base, with 12 bases lying between them. The CDR3 covers 14 residues. CDR1 is SGHNT, CDR2 YENEEA, per germline. CDR3 nucleotides: TGTGCCAGCAGCCTGGGAGGCAGTTCCTACGAGCAGTACTTC. Translation: CASSLGGSSYEQYF.

This clonotype was found many times. This chain joins TRBV7-8 and TRBJ1-5; possible D gene TRBD1, 5 bases. V was shortened by 1 base and J by 0 bases, with 16 bases between the two germline ends. Germline CDR1 is SGHVS and CDR2 is FQNEAQ. The CDR3 contains 18 residues. The CDR3 bases are TGTGCCAGCAGCTTAGGTTTCCTGCGAGGGGATAGCAATCAGCCCCAGCATTTT. This sequence encodes CASSLGFLRGDSNQPQHF.

This clonotype showed up many times. The chain links TRBV28 to TRBJ2-1; 10 nucleotides agree with TRBD1. The CDR3 spans 11 residues. CDR1 MDHEN and CDR2 SYDVKM come from the germline V gene. Unmatched junction bases numbered 3, after V lost 7 bases and J lost 12 bases. The CDR3 spells CASKRDRGQFF. The CDR3 nucleotides read TGTGCCAGCAAGCGGGACAGGGGGCAGTTCTTC.

The chain combines TRBV20-1 with TRBJ2-7; D is ambiguous. V was trimmed by 2 bases and J by 3 bases, leaving 8 bases between them. The CDR3 extends over 12 amino acids. The germline V gene encodes CDR1 DFQATT and CDR2 SNEGSKA (reference sequence). This CDR3 reads CSARILGYEQYF. The CDR3 nucleotides read TGCAGTGCTAGAATACTGGGCTACGAGCAGTACTTC.

Worth noting for this clonotype: The CDR3 does not end in the conserved phenylalanine or tryptophan, so this is likely a read error. The chain uses TRBV19 and TRBJ2-1; perhaps TRBD2 as D (7 bases). The CDR3 has 17 residues. V lost 6 bases, J lost 8 bases, and 26 bases lay in between. Germline CDR1 reads LNHDA; CDR2 reads SQIVND (reference sequence). CDR3 amino acids: CASSAIPPGGAGYEQFL. CDR3 sequence (DNA): TGTGCCAGTAGCGCAATTCCCCCGGGGGGCGCTGGCTATGAGCAGTTCTTA.

Turning to this clonotype: One base away lies a much larger clone, so this may be a sequencing read error. The CDR3 loop is CASSDSGTGAVNEKVFF. DNA of the CDR3: TGTGCCAGCAGTGATTCCGGGACAGGGGCCGTAAATGAAAAAGTGTTTTTT. This chain joins TRBV6-1 and TRBJ1-4; 10 bases agree with TRBD1. There are 17 residues in the CDR3. Germline V CDR1 and CDR2: MNHNS, SASEGT.

The sample holds many counts of this clonotype. The V call is TRBV12-3 or TRBV12-4, the J call TRBJ2-2; possible D gene TRBD2, 7 bases. The length of the CDR3 is 14 residues. The CDR3 region is CAGGGGTNTGELFF. The CDR3 bases are TGTGCTGGAGGGGGAGGGACGAACACCGGGGAGCTGTTTTTT.

Concerning this clonotype itself: The germline gene is not matched at one end of the junction; a read error may be the cause. The gene calls are TRBV12-3 or TRBV12-4 and TRBJ1-5; possible D gene TRBD1, 6 bases. The CDR3 contains 14 residues. The CDR3 coding sequence is TGTGCCAGCAGTCACGACAGGAAGGATCAGCCACAGCATTTT. This gives the protein CASSHDRKDQPQHF.

The genes are TRBV12-3 or TRBV12-4 and TRBJ2-3, with 7 nucleotides matching TRBD1. The CDR3 has 14 amino acids. The ends lost 6 bases at V and 2 bases at J; junction bases unmatched: 5. CDR3 sequence (DNA): TGTGCCAGCAGACGGGACAGAAACACAGATACGCAGTATTTT. As protein: CASRRDRNTDTQYF.

This clonotype was recorded at least ten times. This chain uses TRBV4-1 with TRBJ2-1; 8 bases align to TRBD2. This CDR3 comprises 16 residues. The germline gives CDR1 MGHRA, CDR2 YSYEKL. V shed 0 bases and J 6 bases; nucleotides not matched to a gene: 7. CDR3 in DNA: TGCGCCAGCAGCCAAGATCGGGGGGGCCAGGGCAATGAGCAGTTCTTC. This codes for CASSQDRGGQGNEQFF.

This clonotype was detected many times. CDR3: CASSLGLIGADTQYF. CDR3 sequence (DNA): TGTGCCAGCAGCTTAGGGCTGATAGGAGCAGATACGCAGTATTTT. The V call is TRBV11-3, the J call TRBJ2-3; D is unclear. V lost 1 base and J lost 4, with 12 bases in between. CDR1 SGHNT and CDR2 YENEEA come from the germline V gene. The CDR3 extends over 15 amino acids.

Note on this clonotype: Sequence at one end of the junction differs from germline and may be a read error. The V and J genes are TRBV28 and TRBJ1-6, with D maybe TRBD1 (5 bases). This CDR3 has 14 amino acids. Germline V CDR1 and CDR2: MDHEN, SYDVKM. This CDR3 reads CVSNSGGFLSPLHF. DNA for the CDR3: TGTGTCAGCAATTCCGGGGGATTTCTATCACCCCTCCACTTT.

This clonotype appeared many times. The chain is built from TRBV11-3 and TRBJ2-1; the D gene is possibly TRBD2 (6 bases). The ends were cut back, 6 bases at V and 4 bases at J, with 13 bases in the middle. The CDR3 covers 14 residues. Per germline, CDR1 SGHNT and CDR2 YENEEA. CDR3 region: CASSSTRGYNEQFF. The CDR3 coding sequence is TGTGCCAGCAGTTCCACTCGGGGGTACAATGAGCAGTTCTTC.

This clonotype was counted ten times or more. The chain couples TRBV28 to TRBJ1-3, with TRBD1 as a possible D gene (6 bases). Germline V gene data show CDR1 as MDHEN and CDR2 as SYDVKM. The length of the CDR3 is 14 residues. V lost 6 bases and J 0 bases, leaving 9 bases between the germline ends. CDR3 coding DNA: TGTGCCAGCAGCCCGGGGGCCTCTGGAAACACCATATATTTT. As protein: CASSPGASGNTIYF.

A note on this clonotype: Since the CDR3 does not end with the conserved phenylalanine or tryptophan, this likely comes from a read error. The chain uses TRBV4-1 and TRBJ2-7, with 10 bases matching TRBD1. The germline V gene encodes CDR1 MGHRA and CDR2 YSYEKL. This CDR3 is built from 14 residues. CDR3 coding DNA: TGCGCCAGCAGCCAGGGACAGGGGTTCTACGGGCAGTACTTA. This translates into CASSQGQGFYGQYL.

This clonotype was detected ten times or more. The chain employs TRBV27 and TRBJ2-5, with TRBD2 matching 7 bases. With V trimmed by 2 bases and J by 4 bases, 4 bases remained unmatched. Germline CDR1 reads MNHEY; CDR2 reads SMNVEV (reference sequence). CDR3 length: 14 residues. For the CDR3, the DNA is TGTGCCAGCAGTTTAGGTACTAGCGCAGAGACCCAGTACTTC. This gives the protein CASSLGTSAETQYF.

This clonotype has a count of ten or more. The CDR3 is CASRFSGVNTGELFF. In DNA form, the CDR3 reads TGTGCCAGTCGGTTTAGCGGAGTGAACACCGGGGAGCTGTTTTTT. The chain recombines TRBV6-1 with TRBJ2-2; maybe TRBD2 (6 bases). V shed 9 bases and J shed 1 base, with 15 bases lying between them. CDR3 length: 15 amino acids. From germline, CDR1 is MNHNS and CDR2 SASEGT.

This clonotype showed up many times. V is TRBV5-5 and J is TRBJ2-7; D is unclear. Germline CDR1 SGHKS, CDR2 YYEKEE (reference sequence). The CDR3 length is 16 residues. The V end was cut by 1 base, the J end by 0 bases, with 14 bases between. CDR3 nucleotides: TGTGCCAGCAGCTTGTACCCAGGCCAAAGCTCCTACGAGCAGTACTTC. It translates to CASSLYPGQSSYEQYF.

This clonotype was seen repeatedly, ten times or more. The rearrangement joins TRBV7-2 to TRBJ2-2, with 9 bases matching TRBD2. Germline V CDR1 and CDR2: SGHTA, FQGNSA. Germline trimming cut 2 bases from V and 3 bases from J; bases unmatched to any gene: 16. The CDR3 has 20 residues. The CDR3 DNA follows: TGTGCCAGCAGCTTAATCTTCGGCGGCGGGGGGGCCGGGGACACCGGGGAGCTGTTTTTT. Protein product: CASSLIFGGGGAGDTGELFF.

Turning to this clonotype: A far larger clone is a single base away, which makes a read error likely. The chain combines TRBV6-1 with TRBJ1-1, with D unresolved. The V gene lost 5 bases and the J gene lost 9 bases, with 19 bases spanning the gap. The germline gives CDR1 MNHNS, CDR2 SASEGT. The CDR3 contains 14 residues. The CDR3 DNA reads TGTGCCAGCAGTTCCTCGTGGAGCTGGCCCCAAGCTTTCTTT. Translating gives CASSSSWSWPQAFF.

In its sample, this clonotype was seen a few times. The chain carries TRBV5-1 and TRBJ2-1, with 11 bases matching TRBD2. The germline V gene encodes CDR1 SGHRS and CDR2 YFSETQ. This CDR3 contains 15 residues. With 1 base clipped from V and 9 bases from J, the junction kept 6 bases outside the gene matches. The CDR3 region is CASSLNSGRVSEQFF. The CDR3 DNA reads as TGCGCCAGCAGCTTGAATAGCGGGAGGGTCAGTGAGCAGTTCTTC. The whole variable domain, remainder taken from reference TRBV5-1 and TRBJ2-1, is KAGVTQTPRYLIKTRGQQVTLSCSPISGHRSVSWYQQTPGQGLQFLFEYFSETQRNKGNFPGRFSGRQFSNSRSEMNVSTLELGDSALYLCASSLNSGRVSEQFFGPGTRLTVL.

This clonotype was seen many times. V usage is TRBV20-1 and J usage is TRBJ1-5; perhaps TRBD1 as D (5 bases). CDR3 length: 15 residues. In germline, CDR1 is DFQATT, CDR2 SNEGSKA (reference sequence). Trimming took 5 bases from V and 3 from J, leaving 17 bases between them. The CDR3: CSALGADQPNQPQHF. The CDR3 DNA follows: TGCAGTGCTCTAGGGGCAGATCAACCCAATCAGCCCCAGCATTTT.

This clonotype was recorded many times. This chain links TRBV18 with TRBJ2-5; TRBD2 might be the D (6 bases). CDR3 size: 13 residues. CDR1 and CDR2 (germline): KGHSH, LQKENI. Trimming stripped 4 bases from V and 2 bases from J, with 8 bases between. The CDR3 coding sequence is TGTGCCAGCTCACAGGGACTTCAAGAGACCCAGTACTTC. Its translation: CASSQGLQETQYF.